The present entry profiles one T cell receptor (beta chain) with its context. Its antigen is still unknown. All donors provided no fewer than one pre-ART and no fewer than two post-ART PBMC samples. This record comes from a study of long-term antiretroviral therapy in people with HIV. CDR1 and CDR2 from the germline V gene are SNHLY and FYNNEI. The CDR3 is 13 amino acids. The trim removed 7 bases at V and 7 bases at J, leaving 7 bases unmatched. This was the immunoSEQ v3.0 assay at survey level. The table came from immunoSEQ multiplex PCR; TCRdb's copy has only in-frame clones and leaves some out. The sample lists 30,000 to 35,000 clones, around 97% occurring once. Study results and limitations: CDR3 lengths in HIV samples spanned a narrower range than controls. Relative to transplant donor controls, diversity remained lower despite increasing after ART.

Here the sequenced sample was unsorted PBMCs, taken 6.9 years after starting antiretroviral therapy. The chain has TRBV2 and TRBJ2-7; the match to TRBD1 covers 10 bases. The sequence came from a man aged 25-45 years with HIV. The CDR3 DNA reads TGTGCCAGCAAAGGGACAGGGGTGAGGGAGCAGTACTTC. Encoded protein: CASKGTGVREQYF. The variable domain in full, with the rest retrieved from reference TRBV2 and TRBJ2-7, is EPEVTQTPSHQVTQMGQEVILRCVPISNHLYFYWYRQILGQKVEFLVSFYNNEISEKSEIFDDQFSVERPDGSNFTLKIRSTKLEDSAMYFCASKGTGVREQYFGPGTRLTVT.